The entry below describes one T cell receptor beta chain. A much bigger clone sits one base away, suggesting this may be a read error. This sample is part of a study of early T cells in non-severe SARS-CoV-2 infection. The CDR3 is 14 residues long. V was shortened by 2 bases and J by 4 bases, with 11 bases between the two germline ends. In TCRdb, the 5' RACE reads were re-called with MiXCR into one record per CDR3 protein. This table holds roughly 48,000 distinct CDR3 sequences, around 5.6% found once. This receptor was identified in an adult who was a healthcare worker with PCR-confirmed SARS-CoV-2 infection or an uninfected control (not recorded which). The chain employs TRBV12-3 or TRBV12-4 and TRBJ1-1; D unclear. Sequences were obtained from whole blood. CDR3 DNA sequence: TGTGCCAGCAGTTTAAACCGAGGGTTCACTGAAGCTTTCTTT. This codes for CASSLNRGFTEAFF.